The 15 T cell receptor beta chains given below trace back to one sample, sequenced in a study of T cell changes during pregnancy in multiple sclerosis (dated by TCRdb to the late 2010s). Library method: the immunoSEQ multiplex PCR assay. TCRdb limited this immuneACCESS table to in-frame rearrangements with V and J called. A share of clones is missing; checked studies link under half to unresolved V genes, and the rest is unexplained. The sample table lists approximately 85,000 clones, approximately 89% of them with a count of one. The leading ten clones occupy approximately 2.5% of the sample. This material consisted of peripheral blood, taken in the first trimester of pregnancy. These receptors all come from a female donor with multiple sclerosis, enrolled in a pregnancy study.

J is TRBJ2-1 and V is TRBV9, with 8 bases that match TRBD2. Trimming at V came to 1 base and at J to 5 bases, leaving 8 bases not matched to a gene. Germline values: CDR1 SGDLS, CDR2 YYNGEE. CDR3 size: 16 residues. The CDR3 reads CASSVFSSGTHNEQFF. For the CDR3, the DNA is TGTGCCAGCAGCGTATTCAGTAGCGGGACCCACAATGAGCAGTTCTTC.

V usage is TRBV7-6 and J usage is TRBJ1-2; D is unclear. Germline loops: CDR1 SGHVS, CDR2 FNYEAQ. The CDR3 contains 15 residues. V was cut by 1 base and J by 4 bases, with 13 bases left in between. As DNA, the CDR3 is TGTGCCAGCAGCTTAGAACCCAGAAACCTCTATGGCTACACCTTC. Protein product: CASSLEPRNLYGYTF. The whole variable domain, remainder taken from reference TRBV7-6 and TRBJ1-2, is GAGVSQSPRYKVTKRGQDVALRCDPISGHVSLYWYRQALGQGPEFLTYFNYEAQQDKSGLPNDRFSAERPEGSISTLTIQRTEQRDSAMYRCASSLEPRNLYGYTFGSGTRLTVV.

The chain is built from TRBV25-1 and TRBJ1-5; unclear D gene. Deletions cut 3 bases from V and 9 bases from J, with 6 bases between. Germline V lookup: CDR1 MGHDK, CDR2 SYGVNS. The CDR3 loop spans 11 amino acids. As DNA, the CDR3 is TGTGCCAGCAGTGACACGGGGCCCCAGCATTTT. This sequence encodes CASSDTGPQHF. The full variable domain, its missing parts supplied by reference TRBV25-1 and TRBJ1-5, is EADIYQTPRYLVIGTGKKITLECSQTMGHDKMYWYQQDPGMELHLIHYSYGVNSTEKGDLSSESTVSRIRTEHFPLTLESARPSHTSQYLCASSDTGPQHFGDGTRLSIL.

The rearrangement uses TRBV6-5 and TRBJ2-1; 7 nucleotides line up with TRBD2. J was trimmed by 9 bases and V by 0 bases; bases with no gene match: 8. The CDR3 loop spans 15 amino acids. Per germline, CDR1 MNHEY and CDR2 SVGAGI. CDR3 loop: CASSYSTTGRGEQFF. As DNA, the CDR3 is TGTGCCAGCAGTTACTCAACGACGGGGAGGGGTGAGCAGTTCTTC.

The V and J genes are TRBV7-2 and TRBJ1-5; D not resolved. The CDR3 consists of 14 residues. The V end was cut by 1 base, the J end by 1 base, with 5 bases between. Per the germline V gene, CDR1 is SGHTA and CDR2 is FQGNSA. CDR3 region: CASSLGPSNQPQHF. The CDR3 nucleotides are TGTGCCAGCAGCTTAGGGCCGAGCAATCAGCCCCAGCATTTT. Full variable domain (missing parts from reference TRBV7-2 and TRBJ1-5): GAGVSQSPSNKVTEKGKDVELRCDPISGHTALYWYRQSLGQGLEFLIYFQGNSAPDKSGLPSDRFSAERTGGSVSTLTIQRTQQEDSAVYLCASSLGPSNQPQHFGDGTRLSIL.

The DNA of the CDR3 is TGCGCCAGCAGCCCGGGGGGGCGGTTCTCCTACGAGCAGTACTTC. Protein: CASSPGGRFSYEQYF. The V call is TRBV5-1, the J call TRBJ2-5; 8 bases map to TRBD2. The better agreement between TRBJ2-7 and the DNA end casts doubt on the J call. The CDR3 totals 15 residues. Germline V CDR1 and CDR2: SGHRS, YFSETQ.

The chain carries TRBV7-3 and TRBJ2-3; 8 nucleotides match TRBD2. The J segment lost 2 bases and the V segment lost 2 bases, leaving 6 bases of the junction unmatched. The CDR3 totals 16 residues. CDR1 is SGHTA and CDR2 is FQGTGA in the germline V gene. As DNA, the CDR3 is TGTGCCAGCAGCTTATCGGGGGGGGTTTTCACAGATACGCAGTATTTT. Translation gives CASSLSGGVFTDTQYF.

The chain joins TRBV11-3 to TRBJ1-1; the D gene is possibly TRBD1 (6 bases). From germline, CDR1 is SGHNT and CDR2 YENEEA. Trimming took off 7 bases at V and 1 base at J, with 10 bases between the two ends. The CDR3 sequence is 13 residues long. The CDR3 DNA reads TGTGCCAGCATAGGACAGAAGAACACTGAAGCTTTCTTT. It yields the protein CASIGQKNTEAFF.

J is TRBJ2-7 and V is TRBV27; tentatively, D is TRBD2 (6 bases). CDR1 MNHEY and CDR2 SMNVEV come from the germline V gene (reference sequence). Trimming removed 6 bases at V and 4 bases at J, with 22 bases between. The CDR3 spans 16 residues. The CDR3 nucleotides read TGTGCCAGCAGCTACTCGGGCGGGGAGTCTTCGTACGAGCAGTACTTC. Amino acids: CASSYSGGESSYEQYF.

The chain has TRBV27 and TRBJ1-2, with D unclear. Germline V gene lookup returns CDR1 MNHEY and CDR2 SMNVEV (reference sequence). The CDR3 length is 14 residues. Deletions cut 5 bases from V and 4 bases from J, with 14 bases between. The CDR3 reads CASSPSQVSYGYTF. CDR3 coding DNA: TGTGCCAGCAGTCCTTCCCAGGTTTCCTATGGCTACACCTTC.

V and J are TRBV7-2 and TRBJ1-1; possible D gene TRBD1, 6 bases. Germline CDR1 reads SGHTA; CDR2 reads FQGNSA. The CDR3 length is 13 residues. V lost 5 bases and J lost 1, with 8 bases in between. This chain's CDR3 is CASSMDRNTEAFF. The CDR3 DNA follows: TGTGCCAGCAGCATGGACAGGAACACTGAAGCTTTCTTT.

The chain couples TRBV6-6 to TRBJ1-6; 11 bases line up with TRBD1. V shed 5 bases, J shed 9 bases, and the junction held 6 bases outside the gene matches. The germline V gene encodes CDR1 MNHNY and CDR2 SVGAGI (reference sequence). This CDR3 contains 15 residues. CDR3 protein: CASSPGTGGASPLHF. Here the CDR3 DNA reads TGTGCCAGCAGTCCCGGGACAGGGGGTGCTTCACCCCTCCACTTT.

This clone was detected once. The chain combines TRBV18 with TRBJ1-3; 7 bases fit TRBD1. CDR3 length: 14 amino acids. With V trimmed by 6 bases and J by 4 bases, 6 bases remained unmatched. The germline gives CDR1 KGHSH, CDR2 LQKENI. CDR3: CASSEGASGNTIYF. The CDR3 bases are TGTGCCAGCTCTGAGGGGGCGTCCGGAAACACCATATATTTT.

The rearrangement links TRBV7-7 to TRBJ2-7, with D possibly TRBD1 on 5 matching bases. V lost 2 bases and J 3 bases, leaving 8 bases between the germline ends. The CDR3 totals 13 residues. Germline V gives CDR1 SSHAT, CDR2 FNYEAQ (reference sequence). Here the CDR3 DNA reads TGTGCCAGCAGCTTAAGCAGGGACTACGAGCAGTACTTC. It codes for CASSLSRDYEQYF. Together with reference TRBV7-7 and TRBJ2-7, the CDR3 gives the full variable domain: GAGVSQSPRYKVTKRGQDVTLRCDPISSHATLYWYQQALGQGPEFLTYFNYEAQPDKSGLPSDRFSAERPEGSISTLTIQRTEQRDSAMYRCASSLSRDYEQYFGPGTRLTVT.

The CDR3: CASSGGRSDNEQFF. CDR3 nucleotide sequence: TGCGCCAGCAGCGGCGGGAGGTCGGACAATGAGCAGTTCTTC. This chain uses TRBV5-1 with TRBJ2-1; 8 positions match TRBD2. The CDR3 has 14 residues. With V trimmed by 4 bases and J by 5 bases, 5 bases remained unmatched. Germline loops: CDR1 SGHRS, CDR2 YFSETQ.